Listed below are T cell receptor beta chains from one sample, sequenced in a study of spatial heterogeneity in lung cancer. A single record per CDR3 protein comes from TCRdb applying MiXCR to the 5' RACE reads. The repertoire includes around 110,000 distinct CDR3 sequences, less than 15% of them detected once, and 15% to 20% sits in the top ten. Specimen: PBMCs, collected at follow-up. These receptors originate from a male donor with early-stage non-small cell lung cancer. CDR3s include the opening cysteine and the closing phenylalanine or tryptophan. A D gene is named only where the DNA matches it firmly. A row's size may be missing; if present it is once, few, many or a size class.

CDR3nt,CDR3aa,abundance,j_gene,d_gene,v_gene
TGCAGTGCCAAGGAGGACATGAACACTGAAGCTTTCTTT,CSAKEDMNTEAFF,many,TRBJ1-1,-,TRBV20-1
TGTGCCAGCACTAAGGACAGCTATGGCTACACCTTC,CASTKDSYGYTF,-,TRBJ1-2,-,TRBV6-2/TRBV6-3
TGTGCCAGCAGCGTAGGAGAGGGTGGCTATGGCTACACCTTC,CASSVGEGGYGYTF,few,TRBJ1-2,-,TRBV9
TGTGCCAGCAGCTTAAGGACGGACAACACCGGGGAGCTGTTTTTT,CASSLRTDNTGELFF,-,TRBJ2-2,-,TRBV11-2
TGTGCCAGCAGCCCCGCGGGGGGAATCTATGGCTACACCTTC,CASSPAGGIYGYTF,many,TRBJ1-2,-,TRBV6-4
TGCGCCAGCAGCCACTGGACTAGCGGCCAAGAGACCCAGTACTTC,CASSHWTSGQETQYF,-,TRBJ2-5,TRBD2,TRBV5-1
TGCAGTGCTAGACGAAAAGGGACTACCCACTACGAGCAGTACTTC,CSARRKGTTHYEQYF,many,TRBJ2-7,TRBD2,TRBV20-1
TGCAGTGCGGCAAAACAGGGGAACACTGAAGCTTTCTTT,CSAAKQGNTEAFF,-,TRBJ1-1,-,TRBV20-1
TGCGCCAGCAGCTTGGGAGGGGGATCCTACAATGAGCAGTTCTTC,CASSLGGGSYNEQFF,few,TRBJ2-1,-,TRBV5-1
TGTGCCAGCAGCTTGGCGAGGTCGGACACCGGGGAGCTGTTTTTT,CASSLARSDTGELFF,many,TRBJ2-2,-,TRBV5-5
TGTGCCATCAGTGGGGGCAACTCTGGGGCCAACGTCCTGACTTTC,CAISGGNSGANVLTF,-,TRBJ2-6,-,TRBV10-3
TGCAGCGCGCTTTTGGTCACTGAAGCTTTCTTT,CSALLVTEAFF,many,TRBJ1-1,-,TRBV29-1
TGCGCCAGCAGCTACGACAGGGCTCAAGAGACCCAGTACTTC,CASSYDRAQETQYF,many,TRBJ2-5,TRBD1,TRBV5-1
TGCAGCGTTAGACAGGGGCGGAACACTGAAGCTTTCTTT,CSVRQGRNTEAFF,many,TRBJ1-1,TRBD1,TRBV29-1
TGTGCCACCAGCTCCGAGGTAGGGGCTCGACAGCCCCAGCATTTT,CATSSEVGARQPQHF,few,TRBJ1-5,-,TRBV15
TGTGCCAGCAGCGTAGTAACAGGGACCACTGAAGCTTTCTTT,CASSVVTGTTEAFF,few,TRBJ1-1,-,TRBV9